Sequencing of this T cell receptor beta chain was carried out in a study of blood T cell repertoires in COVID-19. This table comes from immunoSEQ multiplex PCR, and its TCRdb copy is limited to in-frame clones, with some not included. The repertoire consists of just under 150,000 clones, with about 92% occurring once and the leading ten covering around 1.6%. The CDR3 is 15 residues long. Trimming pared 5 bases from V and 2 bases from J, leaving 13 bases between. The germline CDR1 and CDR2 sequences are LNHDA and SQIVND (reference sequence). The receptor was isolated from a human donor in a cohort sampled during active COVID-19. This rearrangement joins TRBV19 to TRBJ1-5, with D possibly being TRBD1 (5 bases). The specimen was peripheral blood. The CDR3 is CASSFQGGGNQPQHF. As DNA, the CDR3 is TGTGCCAGTAGTTTTCAGGGCGGTGGCAATCAGCCCCAGCATTTT.